These 18 T cell receptor beta chains came from one sample sequenced in a study of early T cells in non-severe SARS-CoV-2 infection. TCRdb independently ran MiXCR on the 5' RACE reads; one entry per CDR3 protein. The data contain under 70,000 distinct CDR3 sequences, 5.6% of them singletons. The sample taken for sequencing was whole blood. Source of these receptors: an adult who was a healthcare worker with PCR-confirmed SARS-CoV-2 infection or an uninfected control (not recorded which).

This clonotype has a count of ten or more. V is TRBV7-2 and J is TRBJ1-1; D ambiguous. The CDR3 spans 16 residues. Germline V gene data show CDR1 as SGHTA and CDR2 as FQGNSA. Between the trimmed V and J ends, which lost 0 bases and 2 bases, there was a span of 13 bases. CDR3 bases: TGTGCCAGCAGCTTAGCGCTAAGCAAATTCAACACTGAAGCTTTCTTT. It translates to CASSLALSKFNTEAFF.

This clonotype was detected ten times or more. V gene TRBV19 combines with J gene TRBJ1-5, with D unclear. This CDR3 has 10 amino acids. Germline V lookup: CDR1 LNHDA, CDR2 SQIVND (reference sequence). The CDR3 loop is CGRPNQPQHF. The CDR3 nucleotides read TGTGGTCGGCCTAATCAGCCCCAGCATTTT.

This clonotype was detected a few times. The chain has TRBV7-2 and TRBJ2-2; D unresolved. Germline CDR1 and CDR2: SGHTA and FQGNSA. The CDR3 loop spans 13 amino acids. V lost 2 bases and J 6 bases, leaving 7 bases between the germline ends. The CDR3 DNA reads as TGTGCCAGCAGCTTATATGGGCCCGGGGAGCTGTTTTTT. This translates into CASSLYGPGELFF. The complete variable domain, with remaining parts taken from reference TRBV7-2 and TRBJ2-2, reads GAGVSQSPSNKVTEKGKDVELRCDPISGHTALYWYRQSLGQGLEFLIYFQGNSAPDKSGLPSDRFSAERTGGSVSTLTIQRTQQEDSAVYLCASSLYGPGELFFGEGSRLTVL.

The table lists this clonotype with many counts. V is TRBV11-3 and J is TRBJ2-1; 7 nucleotides agree with TRBD2. J lost 10 bases, V lost 5 bases, and 11 bases had no gene match. The CDR3 has 14 residues. Germline values: CDR1 SGHNT, CDR2 YENEEA. CDR3 region: CASSPDTGTTEQFF. The CDR3 DNA is TGTGCCAGCAGCCCCGATACCGGGACTACCGAGCAGTTCTTC.

The chain joins TRBV6-2 or TRBV6-3 to TRBJ2-3; 8 bases match TRBD2. This CDR3 is built from 15 residues. J was trimmed by 6 bases and V by 6 bases; bases with no gene match: 11. Germline assignment: CDR1 MNHEY and CDR2 SVGEGT. The CDR3, as DNA: TGTGCCAGCAGAAAAGCGGGGGTAACCTTGGATACGCAGTATTTT. It encodes CASRKAGVTLDTQYF.

This clonotype was seen repeatedly, ten times or more. The rearrangement uses TRBV18 and TRBJ2-7, with 7 positions matching TRBD2. The ends lost 2 bases at V and 3 bases at J; junction bases unmatched: 7. This CDR3 region has 15 residues. The germline V gene has CDR1 KGHSH and CDR2 LQKENI. The CDR3, as DNA: TGTGCCAGCTCACCAGGGGGGGACCGATACTACGAGCAGTACTTC. Encoded protein: CASSPGGDRYYEQYF. Based on the CDR3 plus reference TRBV18 and TRBJ2-7, the full variable domain is NAGVMQNPRHLVRRRGQEARLRCSPMKGHSHVYWYRQLPEEGLKFMVYLQKENIIDESGMPKERFSAEFPKEGPSILRIQQVVRGDSAAYFCASSPGGDRYYEQYFGPGTRLTVT.

This clonotype has ten or more counts. The rearrangement joins TRBV2 to TRBJ2-2; D gene unclear. Germline CDR1 SNHLY, CDR2 FYNNEI. This CDR3 is built from 14 residues. Trimming took 3 bases from V and 4 from J, leaving 9 bases between them. The CDR3 region is CASSDARSTGELFF. CDR3 DNA sequence: TGTGCCAGCAGTGACGCTAGGTCCACCGGGGAGCTGTTTTTT.

J is TRBJ1-1 and V is TRBV20-1, with unresolved D. Germline CDR1 reads DFQATT; CDR2 reads SNEGSKA (reference sequence). The CDR3 runs 11 residues. Trimming pared 4 bases from V and 5 bases from J, leaving 8 bases between. This CDR3 reads CSAKTWTEAFF. CDR3 DNA: TGCAGTGCTAAGACATGGACTGAAGCTTTCTTT.

Ten or more counts support this clonotype. CDR3 sequence (DNA): TGTGCCAGCGAAGGGGGCCTCGCGCAGTACTTC. Its protein product is CASEGGLAQYF. V gene TRBV2 combines with J gene TRBJ2-7; 7 positions match TRBD1. CDR1 SNHLY and CDR2 FYNNEI come from the germline V gene. With V trimmed by 8 bases and J by 9 bases, 7 bases remained unmatched. The CDR3 totals 11 residues.

V is TRBV20-1 and J is TRBJ2-7, with 7 nucleotides matching TRBD1. Per the germline V gene, CDR1 is DFQATT and CDR2 is SNEGSKA (reference sequence). After removal of 6 bases from V and 0 bases from J, the junction contained 11 bases not matched to a gene. The CDR3 contains 15 residues. The CDR3 region is CSAQRGHPRSYEQYF. CDR3 DNA sequence: TGCAGTGCCCAGAGGGGGCATCCTCGCTCCTACGAGCAGTACTTC.

V gene TRBV6-2 or TRBV6-3 combines with J gene TRBJ2-7; a possible D gene is TRBD2 (6 bases). Trimming took 6 bases from V and 5 from J, leaving 23 bases between them. The V gene's germline CDR1 is MNHEY and CDR2 SVGEGT. The CDR3 has 16 residues. CDR3 amino acids: CASRTSPRRRENEQYF. The CDR3 region has the DNA TGTGCCAGCAGAACCTCCCCCCGTAGGCGGGAAAACGAGCAGTACTTC.

The V call is TRBV7-2, the J call TRBJ2-7, with 8 nucleotides matching TRBD1. V lost 5 bases, J lost 5 bases, and 8 bases stayed unmatched. This CDR3 contains 14 residues. CDR1 and CDR2 from the germline V gene are SGHTA and FQGNSA. The CDR3 sequence is CASSNDRGPHEQYF. The CDR3 nucleotides are TGTGCCAGCAGCAACGACAGGGGTCCCCACGAGCAGTACTTC. Combining the CDR3 with reference TRBV7-2 and TRBJ2-7 gives the whole variable domain GAGVSQSPSNKVTEKGKDVELRCDPISGHTALYWYRQSLGQGLEFLIYFQGNSAPDKSGLPSDRFSAERTGGSVSTLTIQRTQQEDSAVYLCASSNDRGPHEQYFGPGTRLTVT.

This clonotype was counted many times. The chain couples TRBV7-2 to TRBJ1-2; 10 nucleotides align to TRBD1. The CDR3 loop spans 15 amino acids. The V gene end was trimmed by 4 bases and the J gene end by 6 bases; junction bases not matched to a gene: 8. CDR1 is SGHTA, CDR2 FQGNSA, per germline. As DNA, the CDR3 is TGTGCCAGCAGCTCGCGACAGGGGGCTCTGGATGGCTACACCTTC. Translation gives CASSSRQGALDGYTF.

This clonotype has a count of ten or more. The chain employs TRBV29-1 and TRBJ1-3; D uncertain. This CDR3 has 11 residues. With 7 bases removed from V and 4 bases from J, the gap between germline ends came to 8 bases. The germline CDR1 and CDR2 sequences are SQVTM and ANQGSEA. The CDR3 spells CSGRAGNTIYF. CDR3 bases: TGCAGCGGAAGGGCGGGAAACACCATATATTTT. Filled out from reference TRBV29-1 and TRBJ1-3, the complete variable domain reads SAVISQKPSRDICQRGTSLTIQCQVDSQVTMMFWYRQQPGQSLTLIATANQGSEATYESGFVIDKFPISRPNLTFSTLTVSNMSPEDSSIYLCSGRAGNTIYFGEGSWLTVV.

The chain combines TRBV20-1 with TRBJ1-3, with 11 bases matching TRBD1. The CDR3 consists of 16 residues. The germline CDR1 and CDR2 sequences are DFQATT and SNEGSKA (reference sequence). The V and J ends lost 2 bases and 0 bases, in that order; junction bases with no gene match: 3. The CDR3, as DNA: TGCAGTGCTAGACCTGGGACAGGGGGCTCTGGAAACACCATATATTTT. It encodes CSARPGTGGSGNTIYF.

This clonotype was detected ten times or more. The gene calls are TRBV29-1 and TRBJ2-1; tentative D call: TRBD2 (6 bases). The CDR3 covers 18 residues. CDR1 SQVTM and CDR2 ANQGSEA come from the germline V gene. Trimming took 0 bases from V and 0 from J, leaving 18 bases between them. The CDR3 loop is CSVEDIGGVGSSYNEQFF. The DNA for the CDR3 is TGCAGCGTTGAAGATATCGGGGGAGTGGGGAGCTCCTACAATGAGCAGTTCTTC.

This clonotype has only a few counts. J is TRBJ1-3 and V is TRBV28, with D perhaps TRBD1 (5 bases). Trimming removed 6 bases at V and 0 bases at J, with 12 bases between. Germline-derived CDR1 and CDR2 are MDHEN and SYDVKM. The CDR3 sequence is 15 residues long. CDR3 protein: CASRTQGYSGNTIYF. The CDR3 region has the DNA TGTGCCAGCAGGACCCAGGGCTACTCTGGAAACACCATATATTTT.

This clonotype has more than one count but fewer than ten. The V gene is TRBV12-3 or TRBV12-4, the J gene TRBJ2-1; TRBD2 matches 12 bases. The CDR3 is 15 residues long. V lost 6 bases and J lost 7; bases outside the gene matches: 7. In DNA form, the CDR3 reads TGTGCCAGCAGGCCTAGCGGGAGGGCCTTTAATGAGCAGTTCTTC. Its protein product is CASRPSGRAFNEQFF.